The clone carrying this TCR beta chain was found a few times. As yet, its antigen is unknown. The germline CDR1 and CDR2 sequences are MGHDK and SYGVNS. The CDR3 has 15 amino acids. The V gene lost 1 base and the J gene lost 5 bases, with 15 bases spanning the gap. Central memory, naive, regulatory and stem cell-like memory CD4+ cells were sorted by CD45RO/CCR7/CD25/CD127/CD95/CD27. As every portion of the isolated RNA was reverse transcribed, the sequencing read expressed TCRB transcripts. For naive, central memory and regulatory T cell samples, reads averaged approximately 3.9 million. Sequenced by immunoSEQ multiplex PCR; TCRdb stores in-frame clones only, minus some. This sample has under 300,000 clones, with about 24% found just once. These data come from a study of beta chain features in type 1 diabetes. Overall study: Cell yields, gender and age were comparable in patients and healthy donors. The study, taken as a whole, reports: Shortening of TCRB CDR3s, moderate but significant, appeared in all four CD4+ subsets of Type 1 diabetes patients.

The chain recombines TRBV25-1 with TRBJ2-7; a weak D match, TRBD1 (5 bases). The material sequenced was naive CD4+ T cells from blood. This receptor was identified in a woman in her 30s with type 1 diabetes. The CDR3 sequence is CASSELRTGVDEQYF. CDR3 DNA: TGTGCCAGCAGTGAATTGAGAACAGGTGTGGACGAGCAGTACTTC.